A single sample gave rise to the 13 T cell receptor beta chains below, sequenced in a study of shared clonotypes between healthy human individuals. TCRdb's copy holds only in-frame clones and misses some; the assay was immunoSEQ multiplex PCR. The table lists millions of clones, around 96% of them singletons, with approximately 1.2% in the top ten. Naive CD8 isolation took CD45RO-negative cells positively selected for CCR7 and excluded terminally differentiated effector memory CD45RA+ cells. The sequenced sample was naive CD8+ T cells sorted from blood. The receptor set was obtained from a man younger than 35 in good health.

The chain employs TRBV4-1 and TRBJ2-1, with 8 bases aligning to TRBD1. This CDR3 comprises 16 residues. Germline V gene lookup returns CDR1 MGHRA and CDR2 YSYEKL. V dropped 0 bases and J dropped 6; count of bases not matched to a gene: 7. The CDR3 DNA reads TGCGCCAGCAGCCAAGATGCAGGGGGCTTTAGCAATGAGCAGTTCTTC. This encodes CASSQDAGGFSNEQFF.

The chain employs TRBV4-1 and TRBJ2-7; D may match TRBD1 or TRBD2 (5 bases each). This CDR3 comprises 16 residues. Looked up from germline, CDR1 is MGHRA and CDR2 is YSYEKL. Trimming took off 0 bases at V and 3 bases at J, with 15 bases between the two ends. DNA for the CDR3: TGCGCCAGCAGCCAAGATCCGGGGACCCTAAACTACGAGCAGTACTTC. Encoded protein: CASSQDPGTLNYEQYF.

The genes are TRBV27 and TRBJ2-1, with D uncertain. V was pared by 3 bases and J by 2 bases, with 11 bases between. The germline gives CDR1 MNHEY, CDR2 SMNVEV (reference sequence). The CDR3 is 15 amino acids. CDR3 DNA sequence: TGTGCCAGCAGTTTCGGGCTAGTAGCCTACAATGAGCAGTTCTTC. Protein: CASSFGLVAYNEQFF.

The chain combines TRBV9 with TRBJ2-7; possible D gene TRBD1, 5 bases. CDR1 and CDR2 from the germline V gene are SGDLS and YYNGEE. V lost 1 base, J lost 0 bases, and 8 bases lay in between. This CDR3 is built from 14 residues. DNA for the CDR3: TGTGCCAGCAGCGTAACAGGCAGCTCCTACGAGCAGTACTTC. Translation: CASSVTGSSYEQYF.

The rearrangement joins TRBV15 to TRBJ2-1; 8 bases match TRBD2. Germline CDR1 reads LNHNV; CDR2 reads YYDKDF (reference sequence). This CDR3 comprises 11 residues. V trimming: 8 bases; J trimming: 8 bases; junction bases outside the gene matches: 2. The CDR3 DNA reads TGTGCCACCCTTAGCGGGGATGAGCAGTTCTTC. This gives the protein CATLSGDEQFF.

The chain combines TRBV4-1 with TRBJ2-3; D is possibly TRBD1 (6 bases). Trimming stripped 4 bases from V and 3 bases from J, with 11 bases between. Germline V gives CDR1 MGHRA, CDR2 YSYEKL. The CDR3 extends over 14 amino acids. The CDR3 is CASSPTGLTDTQYF. The DNA of the CDR3 is TGCGCCAGCAGCCCTACAGGGCTTACAGATACGCAGTATTTT.

This clone has a handful of counts. The sample has other DNA sequences that encode this CDR3 too. The chain couples TRBV27 to TRBJ2-7; possibly TRBD1 for D (6 bases). The CDR3 length is 12 residues. Germline CDR1 MNHEY, CDR2 SMNVEV (reference sequence). V lost 3 bases and J 6 bases, leaving 9 bases between the germline ends. The CDR3 bases are TGTGCCAGCAGTTTGACAGGTGGCGAGCAGTACTTC. Its protein product is CASSLTGGEQYF.

This clone has a single count. The chain uses TRBV4-1 and TRBJ1-6; weak D call: TRBD1 (5 bases). Deletions cut 0 bases from V and 0 bases from J, with 15 bases between. The CDR3 runs 19 residues. The V gene's germline CDR1 is MGHRA and CDR2 YSYEKL. CDR3 protein: CASSQDGGELSSYNSPLHF. The CDR3 nucleotides read TGCGCCAGCAGCCAAGATGGGGGGGAACTTAGCTCCTATAATTCACCCCTCCACTTT.

The chain combines TRBV27 with TRBJ2-7; 10 nucleotides line up with TRBD1. J gave up 1 base and V 2 bases, and 8 bases lay outside the gene matches. Germline CDR1 MNHEY, CDR2 SMNVEV (reference sequence). This CDR3 is built from 17 residues. Here the CDR3 DNA reads TGTGCCAGCAGTTTACTAGGAGCGGGACAGGGGTCCTACGAGCAGTACTTC. Its protein is CASSLLGAGQGSYEQYF.

The chain links TRBV5-1 to TRBJ1-2; no clear D. V lost 0 bases to trimming and J lost 6 bases, with 9 bases between them. CDR3 length: 13 amino acids. Germline V gene data show CDR1 as SGHRS and CDR2 as YFSETQ. This chain's CDR3 is CASSLEGRNGYTF. DNA for the CDR3: TGCGCCAGCAGCTTGGAGGGAAGAAATGGCTACACCTTC.

This chain connects TRBV7-9 to TRBJ2-1; 7 bases align to TRBD1. Germline V gene lookup returns CDR1 SEHNR and CDR2 FQNEAQ (reference sequence). The V and J ends lost 7 bases and 5 bases, in that order; junction bases with no gene match: 8. This CDR3 comprises 14 residues. CDR3 nucleotide sequence: TGTGCCAGCATCCCCCGGGACAGCCACAATGAGCAGTTCTTC. It specifies CASIPRDSHNEQFF.

This chain uses TRBV9 with TRBJ1-2; weak D call: TRBD1 (5 bases). This CDR3 is built from 14 residues. Trimming took 0 bases from V and 4 from J, leaving 10 bases between them. CDR1 and CDR2 from the germline V gene are SGDLS and YYNGEE. CDR3 residues: CASSVDGGAYGYTF. The CDR3, as DNA: TGTGCCAGCAGCGTAGATGGGGGTGCCTATGGCTACACCTTC.

The chain employs TRBV6-1 and TRBJ2-7; maybe TRBD1 (6 bases). Germline CDR1 and CDR2: MNHNS and SASEGT. V was cut by 1 base and J by 7 bases, with 14 bases left in between. The length of the CDR3 is 14 residues. The CDR3 reads CASSEVQGPGEQYF. Here the CDR3 DNA reads TGTGCCAGCAGTGAAGTACAGGGCCCAGGGGAGCAGTACTTC.